These T cell receptor beta chains were read from a single sample in a study of T cell responses to AZD1222 COVID-19 vaccine. The repertoire was sequenced with immunoSEQ multiplex PCR; TCRdb's copy has only in-frame clones and lacks some. In the table there are about 180,000 clones, about 93% of which are singletons. The specimen was peripheral blood, collected 28 days after the second AZD1222 dose. All receptors come from an adult who received the AZD1222 COVID-19 vaccine. CDR3s include the opening cysteine and the closing phenylalanine or tryptophan. A D gene is named only where the DNA matches it firmly. For some rows the clone size is stated as once, few or many, or as a class when expanded; others skip it.

d_call j_call v_call clone_size cdr3_length cdr3_aa cdr3_nt
TRBD2 TRBJ2-2 TRBV27 NA 17 CAGRPSTSGSYTGELFF TGTGCCGGCAGACCCTCGACTAGCGGGAGTTACACCGGGGAGCTGTTTTTT
NA TRBJ1-6 TRBV23-1 NA 20 CASSQSRGGCGAAYNSPLHF TGCGCCAGCAGTCAATCTCGGGGGGGGTGTGGGGCCGCCTATAATTCACCCCTCCACTTT
NA TRBJ2-7 TRBV2 NA 14 CASSILAPSYEQYF TGTGCCAGCAGTATTTTAGCCCCCTCCTACGAGCAGTACTTC
TRBD1 TRBJ2-1 TRBV30 NA 15 CAWRVRDREAGEQFF TGTGCCTGGAGGGTCCGGGACAGGGAGGCTGGTGAGCAGTTCTTC
TRBD2 TRBJ2-1 TRBV10-3 NA 15 CAISGTGGLYNEQFF TGTGCCATCAGCGGTACGGGGGGGCTTTACAATGAGCAGTTCTTC
TRBD2 TRBJ2-3 TRBV9 NA 16 CASSLTAGALPDTQYF TGTGCCAGCAGCCTGACAGCGGGAGCTCTCCCAGATACGCAGTATTTT
NA TRBJ1-1 TRBV7-2 NA 14 CASSPQEGATEAFF TGTGCCAGCAGCCCTCAGGAGGGCGCGACTGAAGCTTTCTTT
TRBD1 TRBJ2-2 TRBV6-1 NA 16 CASTEGFDRGVGELFF TGTGCCAGCACTGAAGGGTTTGACAGGGGGGTCGGGGAGCTGTTTTTT
NA TRBJ1-3 TRBV4-3 NA 14 CASSPSEDGDTIYF TGCGCCAGCAGCCCCTCCGAGGACGGGGACACCATATATTTT
NA TRBJ2-3 TRBV11-2 NA 13 CASSLTISDTQYF TGTGCCAGCAGCTTAACCATCTCGGATACGCAGTATTTT
NA TRBJ1-4 TRBV21-1 NA 13 CASSNLTIEKLFF TGTGCCAGCAGCAATTTGACTATTGAAAAACTGTTTTTT
NA TRBJ2-7 TRBV3-1/TRBV3-2 NA 12 CASSPPVGEQYF TGTGCCAGCAGCCCCCCTGTGGGCGAGCAGTACTTC
NA TRBJ1-5 TRBV6-1 NA 13 CASSEARDQPQHF TGTGCCAGCAGTGAAGCGCGAGACCAGCCCCAGCATTTT
NA TRBJ1-5 TRBV28 NA 16 CASSSPIEGSGKPQHF TGTGCCAGCAGTTCCCCTATAGAGGGCAGCGGAAAGCCCCAGCATTTT
TRBD1 TRBJ1-5 TRBV27 NA 16 CASSPTTGAFNQPQHF TGTGCCAGCAGTCCGACGACAGGGGCTTTCAATCAGCCCCAGCATTTT
NA TRBJ2-1 TRBV2 NA 11 CASSAYDEQFF TGTGCCAGCAGTGCCTACGATGAGCAGTTCTTC
NA TRBJ1-1 TRBV30 NA 15 CAWSVLTDSGTEAFF TGTGCCTGGAGTGTACTGACGGACAGTGGCACTGAAGCTTTCTTT
NA TRBJ2-7 TRBV28 NA 13 CASSRDPSYEQYF TGTGCCAGCAGCAGGGACCCCTCCTACGAGCAGTACTTC
NA TRBJ1-1 TRBV18 NA 14 CASSPQNKNTEAFF TGTGCCAGCTCACCACAGAACAAGAACACTGAAGCTTTCTTT
TRBD1 TRBJ2-3 TRBV19 NA 18 CASSTRSGTGGPTDTQYF TGTGCCAGTAGTACCAGATCCGGGACAGGGGGTCCCACAGATACGCAGTATTTT
NA TRBJ2-1 TRBV7-3 NA 13 CASSLWTSDEQFF TGTGCCAGCAGCTTGTGGACGAGCGATGAGCAGTTCTTC
NA TRBJ1-2 TRBV20-1 NA 13 CSASSSVGYGYTF TGCAGTGCTAGTTCGAGCGTAGGCTATGGCTACACCTTC
NA TRBJ2-1 TRBV2 few 15 CASSLTDLGYNEQFF TGTGCCAGCAGTCTGACAGACTTAGGTTACAATGAGCAGTTCTTC
NA TRBJ1-1 TRBV11-2 NA 13 CASSLDRAAEAFF TGTGCCAGCAGCTTAGATAGGGCGGCTGAAGCTTTCTTT
TRBD1 TRBJ2-5 TRBV5-8 NA 14 CASSRDRGGETQYF TGTGCCAGCAGCCGGGACAGGGGAGGAGAGACCCAGTACTTC
NA TRBJ1-4 TRBV25-1 NA 15 CASSPGEVANEKLFF TGTGCCAGCAGTCCCGGCGAGGTAGCTAATGAAAAACTGTTTTTT
NA TRBJ1-5 TRBV12-2 NA 22 CASRFLARTGTGPPGSNQPQHF TGTGCAAGTCGCTTTCTCGCGCGGACCGGGACAGGGCCTCCGGGCAGCAATCAGCCCCAGCATTTT
NA TRBJ1-1 TRBV12-3/TRBV12-4 NA 13 CASHIGMSPEAFF TGTGCCAGCCACATAGGAATGTCGCCTGAAGCTTTCTTT
NA TRBJ2-2 TRBV19 NA 14 CASKPSTGPGELFF TGTGCCAGTAAGCCGTCGACTGGCCCCGGGGAGCTGTTTTTT
NA TRBJ1-1 TRBV29-1 NA 14 CSVERQGGDTEAFF TGCAGCGTTGAGCGGCAGGGCGGGGACACTGAAGCTTTCTTT
NA TRBJ2-2 TRBV9 NA 16 CASSVASTPSTGELFF TGTGCCAGCAGCGTAGCGTCCACGCCGAGCACCGGGGAGCTGTTTTTT
TRBD2 TRBJ2-1 TRBV5-6 NA 17 CASSGGLAGGSPNEQFF TGTGCCAGCAGCGGAGGACTAGCGGGGGGGTCACCTAATGAGCAGTTCTTC
NA TRBJ2-7 TRBV12-3/TRBV12-4 NA 12 CASSSDMAGQYF TGTGCCAGCAGTTCAGACATGGCCGGGCAGTACTTC
NA TRBJ2-1 TRBV12-3/TRBV12-4 NA 13 CASSFRQYNEQFF TGTGCCAGCAGTTTTAGGCAATACAATGAGCAGTTCTTC
TRBD1 TRBJ2-5 TRBV11-3 NA 15 CASSPGTGGPGTQYF TGTGCCAGCAGCCCGGGGACAGGGGGTCCGGGGACCCAGTACTTC
NA TRBJ1-3 TRBV7-2 NA 15 CASSFDRSSGNTIYF TGTGCCAGCAGTTTCGACAGGAGCTCTGGAAACACCATATATTTT
TRBD2 TRBJ2-2 TRBV4-1 NA 18 CASSQDWGLAGDTGELFF TGCGCCAGCAGCCAAGATTGGGGACTAGCGGGAGACACCGGGGAGCTGTTTTTT
TRBD1 TRBJ2-7 TRBV7-9 NA 14 CASSLGGQGYEQYF TGTGCCAGCAGCTTAGGGGGACAGGGCTACGAGCAGTACTTC
NA TRBJ2-7 TRBV28 NA 14 CASSQLDGSYEQYF TGTGCCAGCAGTCAACTGGACGGATCCTACGAGCAGTACTTC
NA TRBJ2-7 TRBV4-3 once 12 CASSQGGTEQYF TGCGCCAGCAGCCAAGGAGGGACCGAGCAGTACTTC
TRBD1 TRBJ2-2 TRBV24-1 NA 15 CATSDPNRGTGELFF TGTGCCACCAGTGACCCAAACAGGGGGACCGGGGAGCTGTTTTTT
NA TRBJ1-2 TRBV3-1/TRBV3-2 NA 15 CASSQAGSLGYGYTF TGTGCCAGCAGCCAAGCGGGGAGCCTTGGGTATGGCTACACCTTC
NA TRBJ2-5 TRBV7-8 NA 13 CASSLGLVETQYF TGTGCCAGCAGCTTAGGACTAGTTGAGACCCAGTACTTC
TRBD2 TRBJ2-1 TRBV30 NA 14 CAWDGTSGANEQFF TGTGCCTGGGATGGGACTAGCGGGGCCAATGAGCAGTTCTTC
NA TRBJ2-3 TRBV5-1 few 13 CASSLGYADTQYF TGCGCCAGCAGCTTGGGTTATGCAGATACGCAGTATTTT
NA TRBJ1-2 TRBV28 few 13 CASSFPGVYGYTF TGTGCCAGCAGTTTCCCCGGGGTCTATGGCTACACCTTC